The rows below give T cell receptor beta chains drawn from one sample of a study of cytomegalovirus exposure and HLA in healthy donors. Repertoires were generated with immunoSEQ multiplex PCR, while TCRdb's copy carries only in-frame clones and drops some. The table shows 190,000 or so clones, with around 79% occurring only once. Sequenced material: PBMCs. The receptor source for this set is a male donor in good health and CMV-seropositive. The CDR3 runs from the conserved cysteine through the conserved F or W. Fields, in order: J gene, V gene, D gene, clone size, CDR3 DNA, CDR3 protein. A D gene is named only where the DNA matches it firmly. Size is omitted from some rows. Given values are once, few, many or a class for expanded clones.

TRBJ2-1	TRBV27	-	few	TGTGCCAGCAGTTTCAGGGTTAATGAGCAGTTCTTC	CASSFRVNEQFF
TRBJ1-2	TRBV10-3	TRBD1	-	TGTGCCATCAGTGAGTTCGCTGGGCCCGGGACAGGGGCCGATAACTATGGCTACACCTTC	CAISEFAGPGTGADNYGYTF
TRBJ2-3	TRBV4-1	-	-	TGCGCCAGCAGCCATAGACAAGCGGGCACTAGCACAGATACGCAGTATTTT	CASSHRQAGTSTDTQYF
TRBJ1-5	TRBV18	-	-	TGTGCCAGCTCACCGGGGGGGGCGGTTCAGCCCCAGCATTTT	CASSPGGAVQPQHF
TRBJ2-1	TRBV29-1	TRBD2	-	TGCAGCGTTGTACCAAGTGGGACTAGCGCCAACAATGAGGAGTTCTTC	CSVVPSGTSANNEEFF
TRBJ1-2	TRBV7-3	-	few	TGTGCCAGCAGCTCTGACAGCACCTATGGCTACACCTTC	CASSSDSTYGYTF
TRBJ2-2	TRBV7-2	-	-	TGTGCCAGCAGCCGCTATGGGCAGAACACCGGGGAGCTGTTTTTT	CASSRYGQNTGELFF
TRBJ1-1	TRBV5-1	TRBD1	-	TGCGCCAGCAGTGTTACGGACAGGGAGACTGAAGCTTTCTTT	CASSVTDRETEAFF
TRBJ2-7	TRBV5-4	TRBD2	-	TGTGCCGTAGGACTAGCGGGGGTCTACGAGCAGTACTTC	CAVGLAGVYEQYF
TRBJ2-7	TRBV5-6	TRBD2	-	TGTGCCAGCAGCCCGGGACTAGCGGGGGCTAGCTCCTACGAGCAGTACTTC	CASSPGLAGASSYEQYF
TRBJ2-3	TRBV9	-	-	TGTGCCAGCAGCGTAAGCTCCTCTAGCACAGATACGCAGTATTTT	CASSVSSSSTDTQYF
TRBJ1-3	TRBV6-6	TRBD1	-	TGTGCCAGCAGTAACAAACAGGGGTCCACTGGAAACACCATATATTTT	CASSNKQGSTGNTIYF
TRBJ2-5	TRBV19	TRBD1	-	TGTGCCAGTAGTCGGGACAGGGGGCAAGGAGGGACCCAGTACTTC	CASSRDRGQGGTQYF
TRBJ1-1	TRBV5-1	-	-	TGCGCCAGCAGCTTGTACGGCACTGAAGCTTTCTTT	CASSLYGTEAFF
TRBJ2-7	TRBV7-8	TRBD2	-	TGTGCCAGCAACCTAGCGGGAGTGACTTACGAGCAGTACTTC	CASNLAGVTYEQYF
TRBJ1-4	TRBV5-1	-	-	TGCGCCAGCAGCGGCGGGGCCTCTGATGAAAAACTGTTTTTT	CASSGGASDEKLFF
TRBJ2-5	TRBV25-1	-	-	TGTGCCAGCAGTGAATCGGAGACCCAGTACTTC	CASSESETQYF
TRBJ1-3	TRBV5-4	-	-	TGTGCCAGCAGCGAAGGGCGCGGGGCGGGGGGAAACACCATATATTTT	CASSEGRGAGGNTIYF
TRBJ2-1	TRBV18	-	-	TGTGCCAGCTCACCACCTCGGACTCTTCTTCTCAATGAGCAGTTCTTC	CASSPPRTLLLNEQFF
TRBJ2-7	TRBV6-5	TRBD1	-	TGTGCCAGCACCCCTGGCGGTCAGGGGGCCTACGAGCAGTACTTC	CASTPGGQGAYEQYF
TRBJ1-4	TRBV9	TRBD1	-	TGTGCCAGCAGCGCCCACCCCGGGACAGGGTTTGAAAAACTGTTTTTT	CASSAHPGTGFEKLFF
TRBJ2-3	TRBV28	TRBD2	-	TGTGCCAGCAGTTTGGGGGGGAATACGCAGTATTTT	CASSLGGNTQYF
TRBJ2-3	TRBV4-3	TRBD2	few	TGCGCCAGCAGCCAGCTGGGACTAGCGGGGGACTTGGGGCAGTATTTT	CASSQLGLAGDLGQYF
TRBJ2-2	TRBV2	TRBD2	-	TGTGCCAGCAGTGGACTAGCGGGAGCCCTAACCGGGGAGCTGTTTTTT	CASSGLAGALTGELFF
TRBJ2-7	TRBV29-1	-	-	TGCAGCGTTGAAGAAGAAGGACAGACCTACGAGCAGTACTTC	CSVEEEGQTYEQYF
TRBJ2-7	TRBV5-1	TRBD1	few	TGCGCCAGCCGTGCTCCGGACCAGGGGGACTACGAGCAGTACTTC	CASRAPDQGDYEQYF
TRBJ1-2	TRBV28	-	-	TGTGCCAGCATTACTTCTGTGATTATTGGAGTACGCTACACCTTC	CASITSVIIGVRYTF
TRBJ2-2	TRBV9	TRBD2	-	TGTGCCAGCAGCCCTAGCGGAGCGAACACCGGGGAGCTGTTTTTT	CASSPSGANTGELFF
TRBJ2-3	TRBV28	TRBD2	-	TGTGCCAGCAGTCGGACTAGCGGGAGGACCACAGATACGCAGTATTTT	CASSRTSGRTTDTQYF
TRBJ2-5	TRBV5-4	-	-	TGTGCCAGCAGCTTGGATGCTGAGAAGACCCAGTACTTC	CASSLDAEKTQYF
TRBJ2-2	TRBV7-9	TRBD2	-	TGTGCCAGCAGCTTAGAGCGGGAGCGGAACACCGGGGAGCTGTTTTTT	CASSLERERNTGELFF
TRBJ1-1	TRBV6-6	-	few	TGTGCCAGCACCAAAGGGGGTATTCGGACTGAAGCTTTCTTT	CASTKGGIRTEAFF
TRBJ2-7	TRBV5-1	-	-	TGCGCCAGCAGCGGGGGACATGGGAAGGGCGAGCAGTACTTC	CASSGGHGKGEQYF
TRBJ2-1	TRBV27	TRBD2	-	TGTGCCAGCACGACCGGGACTAGCGTTTACAATGAGCAGTTCTTC	CASTTGTSVYNEQFF
TRBJ1-4	TRBV7-2	-	few	TGTGCCAGCAGCTTAGCGCCTCGGAATGAAAAACTGTTTTTT	CASSLAPRNEKLFF
TRBJ2-4	TRBV5-8	-	-	TGTGCCAGCAGCTTCTCCGGGGCTAGCGAACCCGGCATTCAGTACTTC	CASSFSGASEPGIQYF
TRBJ2-7	TRBV7-2	TRBD1	-	TGTGCCAGCAGTAGCACAGGGGGGCTTATCTACGAGCAGTACTTC	CASSSTGGLIYEQYF
TRBJ2-1	TRBV29-1	TRBD1	once	TGCAGCGTTGCGAGGGGACAGTTCGATGAGCAGTTCTTC	CSVARGQFDEQFF
TRBJ2-5	TRBV7-6	TRBD1	-	TGTGCCAGCACCATCCAGCCGGGACAGGCTTATGCAGAGACCCAGTACTTC	CASTIQPGQAYAETQYF
TRBJ2-7	TRBV5-1	-	-	TGCGCCAGCAGCCCGATGACAGGTCCATCCTACGAGCAGTACTTC	CASSPMTGPSYEQYF
TRBJ2-7	TRBV12-5	-	-	TGTGCTAGTGACAGAGAGAACTACGAGCAGTACTTC	CASDRENYEQYF
TRBJ2-5	TRBV11-2	-	-	TGTGCCAGCAGATCTACAGGGTCCAAAGGGACCCAGTACTTC	CASRSTGSKGTQYF
TRBJ1-2	TRBV7-9	-	once	TGTTCCAGCAGCTTAGCTGACAGTTTCGGCTACACCTTC	CSSSLADSFGYTF
TRBJ2-3	TRBV20-1	-	-	TGCAGTCTCAGTAGCACAGATACGCAGTATTTT	CSLSSTDTQYF
TRBJ1-1	TRBV7-2	-	few	TGTGCCAGCAGCTTCAGGGGGAACACTGAAGCTTTCTTT	CASSFRGNTEAFF
TRBJ2-3	TRBV7-8	TRBD2	-	TGTGCCACCACAATTGGTAGCGGGACCACAGATACGCAGTATTTT	CATTIGSGTTDTQYF
TRBJ2-5	TRBV6-6	-	-	TGTGCCAGCAGTCTCCCGTCTGCGATAGAGCAGTACTTC	CASSLPSAIEQYF
TRBJ2-5	TRBV7-9	TRBD2	few	TGTGCCAGCAGCTCGGCCGGACTAGTCGAAGAGACCCAGTACTTC	CASSSAGLVEETQYF
TRBJ2-1	TRBV4-2	-	-	TGTGCCAGCAGCCAAGATCAATCAACCGCGGTTGAGCAGTTCTTC	CASSQDQSTAVEQFF
TRBJ1-5	TRBV5-6	TRBD1	-	TGTGCCAGCAGCCAGGGACAGGGGTATAATCAGCCCCAGCATTTT	CASSQGQGYNQPQHF
TRBJ2-7	TRBV7-2	TRBD2	-	TGTGCCAGCAGCTTATCGGGGGAGGGAACCTACGAGCAGTACTTC	CASSLSGEGTYEQYF
TRBJ1-4	TRBV2	-	few	TGTGCCAGCAGAACAACGGGAGCCGAAAAACTGTTTTTT	CASRTTGAEKLFF
TRBJ2-1	TRBV4-3	TRBD2	-	TGCGCCAGCAGCCAGGACAGACTAGCGGGAATATACAATGAGCAGTTCTTC	CASSQDRLAGIYNEQFF
TRBJ2-5	TRBV7-6	TRBD1	-	TGTGCCAGCAGCTTGACAGGGTCCCAAGAGACCCAGTACTTC	CASSLTGSQETQYF